Listed below are T cell receptor beta chains from one sample, sequenced in a study of T cells in localized non-small cell lung cancer. This table comes from immunoSEQ multiplex PCR, and its TCRdb copy is limited to in-frame clones, with some not included. This table holds roughly 1,500 clones, roughly a quarter found once. The sequences come from normal lung tissue next to the tumor, collected before any cancer treatment. The receptors were sampled from a male donor aged 60 or over with stage II squamous cell lung carcinoma. Both conserved end residues are part of each CDR3. Each record gives: V gene, D gene, J gene, clone size, CDR3 DNA, CDR3 protein. A D gene is named only where the DNA matches it firmly. Where a row states a size, it is once, few, many or the class of an expanded clone; other rows omit it.

TRBV23-1	-	TRBJ1-5	medium-sized	TGCGCCAGCAGCCAAGATCTGGATCAGCCCCAGCATTTT	CASSQDLDQPQHF
TRBV9	-	TRBJ2-1	medium-sized	TGTGCCAGCAGCTGGGAACAGGGCAGATCGAATTACAATGAGCAGTTCTTC	CASSWEQGRSNYNEQFF
TRBV9	-	TRBJ2-7	large	TGTGCCAGTTGCAGCCGGGCTACCCAATACGAGCAGTACTTC	CASCSRATQYEQYF
TRBV14	-	TRBJ2-5	-	TGTGCCAGCAGCTTCACGGTGGGGCATGGGACCCAGTACTTC	CASSFTVGHGTQYF
TRBV9	TRBD1	TRBJ1-2	-	TGTGCCAGCAGCGTAGATGGGACAGGCATAAACTATGGCTACACCTTC	CASSVDGTGINYGYTF
TRBV5-1	-	TRBJ2-7	-	TGCGCCAGCAGCTTTCGACAGTCATCCTACGAGCAGTACTTC	CASSFRQSSYEQYF
TRBV11-3	TRBD1	TRBJ1-4	-	TGTGCCAGCAGTAACCGACAGGGGGCGAACGAAAAACTGTTTTTT	CASSNRQGANEKLFF
TRBV11-3	-	TRBJ1-2	-	TGTGCCAGCAGCCCGCCGGGGCCGTATGAGGGAGGCTACACCTTC	CASSPPGPYEGGYTF
TRBV9	-	TRBJ1-1	few	TGTGCCAGCAGCGGGGGGTCGACTGAAGCTTTCTTT	CASSGGSTEAFF
TRBV11-3	TRBD1	TRBJ1-2	medium-sized	TGTGCCAGCAGCTTAGGCTGGACAGGCTATGGCTACACCTTC	CASSLGWTGYGYTF
TRBV6-8	-	TRBJ1-3	few	TGTGCCAGCAGTTACCTCGGACTGAGAAACACCATATATTTT	CASSYLGLRNTIYF
TRBV11-3	TRBD1	TRBJ1-5	-	TGTGCCAGCAGCGAGGGACAGGCCTTCAATCAGCCCCAGCATTTT	CASSEGQAFNQPQHF
TRBV25-1	TRBD1	TRBJ1-1	few	TGTGCCAGCAGTGAATCCAACCCCGGGACAGGCATGAACACTGAAGCTTTCTTT	CASSESNPGTGMNTEAFF
TRBV29-1	-	TRBJ1-2	-	TGCAGCGTTGTTACGTCCAACTATGGCTACACCTTC	CSVVTSNYGYTF
TRBV29-1	TRBD2	TRBJ2-1	-	TGCAGCGCCCCTAGCGGGGGGGCCAATGAGCAGTTCTTC	CSAPSGGANEQFF
TRBV11-3	-	TRBJ2-1	-	TGTGCCAGCAGCTTGTTGTGGACTTTTACCTACAATGAGCAGTTCTTC	CASSLLWTFTYNEQFF
TRBV11-3	TRBD1	TRBJ1-2	medium-sized	TGTGCCAGCAGCTTAGACCGGGACAGGGGAACTGGTGGCTACACCTTC	CASSLDRDRGTGGYTF
TRBV30	TRBD1	TRBJ1-4	-	TGTGCCTGCACCTTGACAGGGGGCCAGGAAAAACTGTTTTTT	CACTLTGGQEKLFF
TRBV6-8	-	TRBJ1-2	few	TGTGCCAGCAGTCCCGGTGGGGGGTTCTATGGCTACACCTTC	CASSPGGGFYGYTF
TRBV28	TRBD1	TRBJ2-1	-	TGTGCCAGCAGATGGACAGGGAATTACAATGAGCAGTTCTTC	CASRWTGNYNEQFF
TRBV28	TRBD1	TRBJ1-1	medium-sized	TGTGCCAGCACCCCGTGGGTACAGGGGGCGAACACTGAAGCTTTCTTT	CASTPWVQGANTEAFF
TRBV9	-	TRBJ2-2	-	TGTGCCAGCAGAAAATTCAGGGAAACCGGGGAGCTGTTTTTT	CASRKFRETGELFF
TRBV11-3	-	TRBJ1-2	medium-sized	TGTGCCAGCAGCTTAGATTCCAGTCCCTATGGCTACACCTTC	CASSLDSSPYGYTF
TRBV9	TRBD1	TRBJ2-7	few	TGTGCCAGCAGCGTCGGGACAGGGTTTGGCGAGCAGTACTTC	CASSVGTGFGEQYF
TRBV6-8	-	TRBJ2-5	-	TGTGCCAGCAGCCGAGGAGGAGAGACCCAGTACTTC	CASSRGGETQYF
TRBV9	-	TRBJ2-3	-	TGTGCCAGCAGCCCCGCAATACGTTCCACAGATACGCAGTATTTT	CASSPAIRSTDTQYF
TRBV11-3	TRBD1	TRBJ1-2	-	TGTGCCAGCAACCTTGAGCCGGGACAGGGTCCCTATGGCTACACCTTC	CASNLEPGQGPYGYTF
TRBV19	-	TRBJ1-1	hyperexpanded	TGTGCCAGTAGTGCTGCCGGACCTCCCACTGAAGCTTTCTTT	CASSAAGPPTEAFF